This T cell receptor (beta chain) comes out of a study of T cells in Graves' hyperthyroidism and ophthalmopathy. Overall study results and limits: Within blood appeared most thyroid clonotypes that had expanded above 0.001.

TCR beta CDR3 regions were amplified from RNA transcripts. The TCR CDR3 first-round RT-PCR relied on the HTBI primer set. TCRdb used MiXCR to reprocess the multiplex PCR reads, holding one entry per CDR3 protein. The profile shows a few hundred thousand distinct CDR3 sequences, around 20% of them singletons. A single count supports this clonotype. What it recognizes is unknown. A read error is possible here, since a much larger clone lies one base away. Germline V CDR1 and CDR2: DFQATT, SNEGSKA (reference sequence). The V and J ends lost 1 base and 7 bases respectively, with 14 bases between them. This CDR3 has 15 amino acids.

V is TRBV20-1 and J is TRBJ1-6; a possible D gene is TRBD1 (5 bases). Sequenced material: blood. The clonotype was recovered from a man in his forties with Graves' hyperthyroidism. For the CDR3, the DNA is TGCAGTGCTAGAGGTAGGGAGCGGGGGAATTCACCCCTCCACTTT. Its protein is CSARGRERGNSPLHF.